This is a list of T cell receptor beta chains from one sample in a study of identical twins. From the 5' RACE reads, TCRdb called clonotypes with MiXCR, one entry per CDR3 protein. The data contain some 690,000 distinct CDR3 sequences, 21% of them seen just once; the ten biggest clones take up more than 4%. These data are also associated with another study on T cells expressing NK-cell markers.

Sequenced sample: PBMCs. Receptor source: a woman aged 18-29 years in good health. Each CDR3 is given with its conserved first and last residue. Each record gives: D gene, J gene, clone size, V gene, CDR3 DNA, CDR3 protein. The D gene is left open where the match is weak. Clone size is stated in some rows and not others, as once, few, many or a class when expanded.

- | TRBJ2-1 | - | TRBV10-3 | TGTGCCATCAGCGAGTCGACGGGATTGGTAGGGAATGAGCAGTTCTTC | CAISESTGLVGNEQFF
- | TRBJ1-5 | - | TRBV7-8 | TGTGCCAGCAGCCATCCGGGGGATCAGCCCCAGCATTTT | CASSHPGDQPQHF
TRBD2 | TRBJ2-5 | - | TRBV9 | TGTGCCAGCAGCGTAGGGCGGGAGAGGGAGACCCAGTACTTC | CASSVGRERETQYF
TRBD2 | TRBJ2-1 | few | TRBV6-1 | TGTGCCAGCAGCAAGCGGGGGGGCATGAACAATGAGCAGTTCTTC | CASSKRGGMNNEQFF
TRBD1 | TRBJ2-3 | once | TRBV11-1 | TGTGCCAGCAGCACACCCCTACCAAAACAGGGGGCGACAGATACGCAGTATTTT | CASSTPLPKQGATDTQYF
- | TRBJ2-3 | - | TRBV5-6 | TGTGCCAGCGGCTCCGAGGTCACAGATACGCAGTATTTT | CASGSEVTDTQYF
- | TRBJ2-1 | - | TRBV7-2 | TGTGCCAGCAGCTTTGAAGCGGCTCCTTACAATGAGCAGTTCTTC | CASSFEAAPYNEQFF
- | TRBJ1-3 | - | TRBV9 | TGTGCCAGCAGCGTATACCTGGGAAATGGAAACACCATATATTTT | CASSVYLGNGNTIYF
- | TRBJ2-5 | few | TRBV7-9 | TGTGCCAGCAGCTCTAGCGACCAAGAGACCCAGTACTTC | CASSSSDQETQYF
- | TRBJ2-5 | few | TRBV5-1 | TGCGCCAGCAGCCTCGACGGTTACCAAGAGACCCAGTACTTC | CASSLDGYQETQYF
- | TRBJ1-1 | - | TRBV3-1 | TGTGCCAGCAGCCAAGGTACACCAACTGAAGCTTTCTTT | CASSQGTPTEAFF
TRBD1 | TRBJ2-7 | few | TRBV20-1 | TGCAGTGCCCGCCGGACAGGTCTCTACGAGCAGTACTTC | CSARRTGLYEQYF
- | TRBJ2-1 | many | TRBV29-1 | TGCAGCGTTGTGGGTCGGAACTCCTACAATGAGCAGTTCTTC | CSVVGRNSYNEQFF
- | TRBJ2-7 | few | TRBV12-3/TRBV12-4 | TGTGCCAGCAGTTCGGGCGGGGTGCGGTACGAGCAGTACTTC | CASSSGGVRYEQYF
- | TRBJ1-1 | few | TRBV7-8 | TGTGCCAGCAGCTTGGGTGACGGTGAAGCTTTCTTT | CASSLGDGEAFF
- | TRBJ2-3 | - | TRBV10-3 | TGTGCCATCGACGGGCCAGATACGCAGTATTTT | CAIDGPDTQYF
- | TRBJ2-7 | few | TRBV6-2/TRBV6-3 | TGTGCCAGCAGTGGCTGGGTTCCGGGCGAGCAGTACTTC | CASSGWVPGEQYF
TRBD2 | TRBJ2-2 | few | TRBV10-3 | TGTGCCATCAGGGGCGGGAGTATGGACACCGGGGAGCTGTTTTTT | CAIRGGSMDTGELFF
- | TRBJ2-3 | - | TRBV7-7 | TGTGCCAGCAGCTTATCGGTTGGCCATACGCAGTATTTT | CASSLSVGHTQYF
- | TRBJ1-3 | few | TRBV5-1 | TGCGCCAGCAGCTTCTCTCAGGACTCTGGAAACACCATATATTTT | CASSFSQDSGNTIYF
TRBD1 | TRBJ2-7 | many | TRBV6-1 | TGTGCCAGCAGTCCGGGACAGGTCCCCTACGAGCAGTACTTC | CASSPGQVPYEQYF
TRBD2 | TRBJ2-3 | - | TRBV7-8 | TGTGCCAGCAGCTTAGTCAGCGGGAGGGCCCCGCCTCAGTATTTT | CASSLVSGRAPPQYF
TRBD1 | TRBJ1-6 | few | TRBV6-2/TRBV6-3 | TGTGCCAGCAGTTGGACAGGGGCAGCTGCACCCCTCCACTTT | CASSWTGAAAPLHF
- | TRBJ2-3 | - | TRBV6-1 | TGTGCCAGCAGTCGTCGACGGGGTCGAACAGATACGCAGTATTTT | CASSRRRGRTDTQYF
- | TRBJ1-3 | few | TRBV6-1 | TGTGCCAGCACCCCAGACGGCTCTGGAAACACCATATATTTT | CASTPDGSGNTIYF
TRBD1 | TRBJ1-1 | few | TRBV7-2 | TGTGCCAGCAGCCAAAACCCCGGGACAGGGACTGAAGCTTTCTTT | CASSQNPGTGTEAFF
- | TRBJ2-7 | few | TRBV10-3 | TGTGCCATCAGTTTCGGGACGGATTTCTACGAGCAGTACTTC | CAISFGTDFYEQYF
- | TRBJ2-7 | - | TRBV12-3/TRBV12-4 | TGTGCCAGCAGTTTACAGAGGGGGTCAGGGTCGTCCTACGAGCAGTACTTC | CASSLQRGSGSSYEQYF
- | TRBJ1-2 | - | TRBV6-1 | TGTGCCATATTTACTGCTAGCTACACCTTC | CAIFTASYTF
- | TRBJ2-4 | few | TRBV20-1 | TGCAGTGCTAGAGCTTCAGGGTCCAAAAACATTCAGTACTTC | CSARASGSKNIQYF
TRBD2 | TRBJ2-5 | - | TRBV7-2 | TGTGCCAGCAGCTCGACTAGCGGGATGGAGACCCAGTACTTC | CASSSTSGMETQYF
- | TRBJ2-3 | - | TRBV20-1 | TGCAGTGCGAAAAACGGGGGGCTTGGCACAGATACGCAGTATTTT | CSAKNGGLGTDTQYF
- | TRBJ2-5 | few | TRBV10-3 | TGTGCCATCAGTACTAGAAGTGTCCAAGAGACCCAGTACTTC | CAISTRSVQETQYF
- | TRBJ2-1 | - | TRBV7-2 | TGTGCCAGCAGCGTTAAGGCGGGCGTTGAGCAGTTCTTC | CASSVKAGVEQFF
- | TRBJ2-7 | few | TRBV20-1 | TGCAGTGCTAGAGACCCCGACCTCCTGTCCTACGAGCAGTACTTC | CSARDPDLLSYEQYF
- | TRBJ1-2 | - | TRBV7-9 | TGTGCCAGCAGCTCCATACTTACCGACAATCTGTCTGGCTACACCTTC | CASSSILTDNLSGYTF
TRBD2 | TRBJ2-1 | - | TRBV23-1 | TGCGCCAGCAGTCACGTCGGGACTAGCGGGGGGCCCCATACTACTGCCTCCTACAATGAGCAGTTCTTC | CASSHVGTSGGPHTTASYNEQFF
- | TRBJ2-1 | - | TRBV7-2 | TGTGCCAGCAGTAACATCAATGAGCAGTTCTTC | CASSNINEQFF
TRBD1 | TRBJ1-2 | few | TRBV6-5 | TGTGCCAGCACTTCCAGGACAGGCGGGGGCTACACCTTC | CASTSRTGGGYTF
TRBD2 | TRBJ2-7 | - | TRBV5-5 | TGTGCCAGCAGCTTTAGCGGGACTAGCGGTACCTACGAGCAGTACTTC | CASSFSGTSGTYEQYF
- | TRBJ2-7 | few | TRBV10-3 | TGTGCCATCAGTCGGGGGGCTCCACGGCAAGAGCAGTACTTC | CAISRGAPRQEQYF
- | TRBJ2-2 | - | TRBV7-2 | TGTGCCAGCAGCCTGACGGGGGTCGGGGAGCTGTTTTTT | CASSLTGVGELFF
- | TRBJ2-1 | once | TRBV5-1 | TGCGCCAGCAGCTTGATAGCTTTAGACAATGAGCAGTTCTTC | CASSLIALDNEQFF
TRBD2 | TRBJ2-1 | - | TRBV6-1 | TGTGCCAGCAGTCCTAGCGGCGACAGCTCCTACAATGAGCAGTTCTTC | CASSPSGDSSYNEQFF
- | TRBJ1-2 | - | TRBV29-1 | TGCAGCGGCCTAGAAAACTATGGCTACACCTTC | CSGLENYGYTF
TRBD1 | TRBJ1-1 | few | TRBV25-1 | TGTGCCAGCAGTGACCAAGGGGGACAGCTACTCTTT | CASSDQGGQLLF
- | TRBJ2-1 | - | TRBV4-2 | TGTGCCAGCAGCCAGGAGCTCGGTGAGCAGTTCTTC | CASSQELGEQFF
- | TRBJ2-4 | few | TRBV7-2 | TGTGCCAGCACCTTAGCTAAGGGGCGGAGCATTCAGTACTTC | CASTLAKGRSIQYF
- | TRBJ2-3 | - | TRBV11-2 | TGTGCCAGCAGCCCCGTGGCCGGGGCGACGGCAGATACGCAGTATTTT | CASSPVAGATADTQYF
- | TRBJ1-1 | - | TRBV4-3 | TGCGCCAGCAGCCAAGAGCCGGTACTGAACACTGAAGCTTTCTTT | CASSQEPVLNTEAFF
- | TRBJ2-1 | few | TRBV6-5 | TGTGCCTTGTTAAAGGGCAATGAGCAGTTCTTC | CALLKGNEQFF
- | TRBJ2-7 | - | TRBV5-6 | TGTGCCAGCAGAAGGACTCTAACGGGCTCCTACGAGCAGTACTTC | CASRRTLTGSYEQYF
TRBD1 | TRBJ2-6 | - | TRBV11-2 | TGTGCCAGCAGCCGGACAGGGTATCGCTTTGGGGCCAACGTCCTGACTTTC | CASSRTGYRFGANVLTF
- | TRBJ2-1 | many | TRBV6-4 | TGTGCCAGCAGTGTGTCTAGCAACAATGAGCAGTTCTTC | CASSVSSNNEQFF
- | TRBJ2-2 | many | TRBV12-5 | TGTGCTAGTGGCCCGAGGGGCCGTAACACCGGGGAGCTGTTTTTT | CASGPRGRNTGELFF
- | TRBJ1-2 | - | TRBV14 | TGTGCCAGCAGCCTCGGACGCTACCTTATATCTGGCTACACCTTC | CASSLGRYLISGYTF
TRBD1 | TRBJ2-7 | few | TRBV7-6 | TGTGCCAGCAGCCTTGGGGACAGGGAAGACGAGCAGTACTTC | CASSLGDREDEQYF